This entry concerns a single T cell receptor (beta chain). What it binds is unknown. The junction departs from germline at one end; a sequencing error may be responsible. The CDR3 runs to 15 residues. Germline lookup yields CDR1 SGHRS and CDR2 YFSETQ. PCR involved 60 Vbeta and 13 Jbeta primers. Some clones are missing from TCRdb's copy, which holds only in-frame ones; the method was immunoSEQ multiplex PCR. The data hold roughly 150,000 clones, with nearly 80% observed a single time. The data belong to a study of cytomegalovirus exposure and HLA in healthy donors. Points from the study as a whole: A link between a missense DCLRE1C variant and TCR beta V- and J-gene trimming emerged from a later analysis.

Source material: PBMCs. The clonotype originates from a man under 40 in good health and CMV-seronegative. The V gene is TRBV5-1, the J gene TRBJ2-5, with D perhaps TRBD1 (5 bases). The CDR3 loop reads CASSAQGGLRETQYF. The CDR3 nucleotides are TGTGCCAGCAGCGCCCAGGGTGGGTTGAGGGAGACCCAGTACTTC.